This T cell receptor (beta chain) was found in a study of cytomegalovirus exposure and HLA in healthy donors. Primers included in the PCR were 60 Vbeta and 13 Jbeta primers. Sequencing used immunoSEQ multiplex PCR; TCRdb keeps in-frame clones, though not all of them. The data hold about 120,000 clones, with 81% observed a single time. V lost 3 bases and J lost 6, with 14 bases in between. CDR1 and CDR2 from the germline V gene are KGHSH and LQKENI. The CDR3 consists of 14 residues. A single count supports this clone. Its target is not known. Study-level results: Researchers counted roughly 160 TCR beta chains as cytomegalovirus-associated. Prior analysis indicated that the majority of TCR beta V segments exhibited productivity approximately 87% or approximately 30% of the time.

The receptor was isolated from a woman aged 40 to 50 in good health and CMV-seronegative. The sequencing sample was made of PBMCs. The J gene is TRBJ1-1, the V gene TRBV18; D is perhaps TRBD1 (6 bases). The CDR3, as DNA: TGTGCCAGCTCACCCCAAACAGGGTGGGCTGAAGCTTTCTTT. As protein: CASSPQTGWAEAFF. The full variable domain, its missing parts supplied by reference TRBV18 and TRBJ1-1, is NAGVMQNPRHLVRRRGQEARLRCSPMKGHSHVYWYRQLPEEGLKFMVYLQKENIIDESGMPKERFSAEFPKEGPSILRIQQVVRGDSAAYFCASSPQTGWAEAFFGQGTRLTVV.